What follows is one TCR beta chain and its context. The data were obtained in a study of blood T cell repertoires in COVID-19. For the study at large: The cDNA or gDNA used as material had been derived from T cells, B-cell-depleted T cells, or PBMCs.

TCRdb's table, derived via immunoSEQ multiplex PCR, lists solely in-frame clones and lacks some. The sample holds about 50,000 clones, roughly nine tenths seen once. The CDR3 consists of 16 residues. Germline trimming cut 0 bases from V and 6 bases from J; bases unmatched to any gene: 7. CDR1 is SGHRS, CDR2 YFSETQ, per germline. Input material: peripheral blood. V and J are TRBV5-1 and TRBJ2-3; 10 bases agree with TRBD1. This clonotype originated in a woman aged 55 to 70 with COVID-19, enrolled during active disease. The CDR3 DNA follows: TGCGCCAGCAGCTTGGCCGGGACAGGGGATTTTGATACGCAGTATTTT. Protein sequence: CASSLAGTGDFDTQYF.